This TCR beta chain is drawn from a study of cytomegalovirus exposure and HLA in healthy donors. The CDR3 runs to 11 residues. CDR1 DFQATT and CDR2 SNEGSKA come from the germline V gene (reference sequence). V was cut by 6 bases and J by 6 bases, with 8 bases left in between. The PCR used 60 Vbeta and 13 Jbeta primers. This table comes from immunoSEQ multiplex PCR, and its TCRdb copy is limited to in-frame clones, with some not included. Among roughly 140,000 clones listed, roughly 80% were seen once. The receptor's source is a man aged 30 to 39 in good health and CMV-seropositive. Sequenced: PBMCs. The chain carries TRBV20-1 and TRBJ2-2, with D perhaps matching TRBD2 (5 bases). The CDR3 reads CSAGLPGELFF. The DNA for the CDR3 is TGCAGTGCCGGACTCCCCGGGGAGCTGTTTTTT.